The 2 T cell receptor beta chains reported below all come from one sample, sequenced in a study of CXCR3-negative and CXCR3-positive naive CD8 T cells. The study's findings and limits: In CXCR3-positive naive cells, the TRB CDR3s were more hydrophobic than in CXCR3-negative naive cells.

The study made its TRB cDNA libraries by 5' RACE, adding UMI labels. TCRdb re-called the 5' RACE reads and gives one entry per CDR3 protein, without DNA. The clone table shows roughly 140,000 distinct CDR3 sequences, with the ten largest holding 0.25% to 0.3%. For these receptors, no antigen is known. The sequencing sample was made of naive CXCR3+ CD8+ T cells from blood. Regarding subset: CD45RO-CCR7+CD27+CD95- naive CD8+ T cells expressing CXCR3 (TNR3+). The source of these receptors is a human donor in good health. Some clones in this sample may be carry-over from other donors' samples.

The V call is TRBV5-1, the J call TRBJ2-7; the D call of TRBD2 rests on TCRdb alone, since no DNA is present to check it. This CDR3 is built from 15 residues. Looked up from germline, CDR1 is SGHRS and CDR2 is YFSETQ. CDR3: CASSLASGPGYEQYF.

The CDR3 loop is CASVLGNEQFF. J is TRBJ2-1 and V is TRBV25-1; TCRdb's D call, TRBD2, is unchecked because there is no DNA. The CDR3 length is 11 residues. Germline assignment: CDR1 MGHDK and CDR2 SYGVNS. Complete variable domain (other parts from reference TRBV25-1 and TRBJ2-1): EADIYQTPRYLVIGTGKKITLECSQTMGHDKMYWYQQDPGMELHLIHYSYGVNSTEKGDLSSESTVSRIRTEHFPLTLESARPSHTSQYLCASVLGNEQFFGPGTRLTVL.